Below are 22 T cell receptor beta chains sequenced from a single sample in a study of blood T cell repertoires in COVID-19 (dated by TCRdb to about 2020). The library was generated by the immunoSEQ multiplex PCR assay. In its TCRdb copy, this immuneACCESS table keeps in-frame sequences only and misses some clones. Where compared with another copy, unresolved V genes explain less than half of these, and the others have no known cause. Present in this sample are approximately 83,000 clones, about 82% of which were seen just once. The ten largest clonotypes hold nearly 3.5% of the sample. Sequences were obtained from peripheral blood. All receptors come from a man aged 50-60 years with acute or convalescent COVID-19.

The chain combines TRBV7-2 with TRBJ2-1; 12 bases match TRBD1. Per the germline V gene, CDR1 is SGHTA and CDR2 is FQGNSA. This CDR3 comprises 16 residues. Trimming removed 5 bases from V and 7 bases from J; junction bases left unmatched: 9. This CDR3 reads CASSASGQGARNEQFF. The CDR3 nucleotides are TGTGCCAGCAGCGCATCGGGACAGGGGGCGAGAAATGAGCAGTTCTTC.

The chain combines TRBV5-4 with TRBJ2-5, with 8 bases identical to TRBD1. CDR1 SGHNT and CDR2 YYREEE come from the germline V gene (reference sequence). CDR3 size: 14 residues. Unmatched junction bases numbered 6, after V lost 3 bases and J lost 5 bases. The CDR3 is CASSWTGTFETQYF. As DNA, the CDR3 is TGTGCCAGCAGCTGGACAGGGACTTTCGAGACCCAGTACTTC.

The V call is TRBV24-1, the J call TRBJ2-2, with a tentative D call TRBD1 (6 bases). CDR1 is KGHDR and CDR2 is SFDVKD in the germline V gene. The length of the CDR3 is 17 residues. Trimming took off 6 bases at V and 6 bases at J, with 22 bases between the two ends. As DNA, the CDR3 is TGTGCCACCAGTTCAGGGACATCCCCGTCCCGGGCCGGGGAGCTGTTTTTT. The encoded protein is CATSSGTSPSRAGELFF.

The rearrangement links TRBV12-3 or TRBV12-4 to TRBJ1-1; D remains unclear. Trimming removed 0 bases from V and 11 bases from J, with 13 bases in between. CDR3 length: 13 residues. This chain's CDR3 is CASSLASSEVAFF. In DNA form, the CDR3 reads TGTGCCAGCAGTTTAGCGTCCTCCGAGGTGGCTTTCTTT.

The gene calls are TRBV5-4 and TRBJ2-7, with 8 nucleotides matching TRBD1. The CDR3 has 14 residues. V gave up 4 bases and J gave up 5 bases; unmatched junction bases: 8. Germline V gene data show CDR1 as SGHNT and CDR2 as YYREEE (reference sequence). The CDR3 loop is CASSPGQGVNEQYF. DNA for the CDR3: TGTGCCAGCAGCCCTGGACAGGGTGTTAACGAGCAGTACTTC.

The chain employs TRBV4-1 and TRBJ2-5; D remains ambiguous. CDR1 is MGHRA and CDR2 is YSYEKL in the germline V gene. V was clipped by 1 base and J by 4 bases, with 7 bases between them. The CDR3 is 13 amino acids. CDR3 protein: CASSQAPVETQYF. CDR3 coding DNA: TGCGCCAGCAGCCAAGCCCCCGTAGAGACCCAGTACTTC.

The V and J genes are TRBV19 and TRBJ2-5, with a weak D call TRBD1 (6 bases). This CDR3 comprises 15 residues. The germline V and J ends were trimmed by 4 bases and 5 bases, with 17 bases remaining between them. Germline V gene sequence: CDR1 LNHDA, CDR2 SQIVND (reference sequence). The CDR3: CASSNRQGNVETQYF. The DNA of the CDR3 is TGTGCCAGTAGTAACCGGCAGGGGAATGTGGAGACCCAGTACTTC.

This chain links TRBV9 with TRBJ2-1; 10 bases fit TRBD2. V was pared by 0 bases and J by 7 bases, with 4 bases of the junction left unmatched. The V gene's germline CDR1 is SGDLS and CDR2 YYNGEE. The CDR3 runs 15 residues. The CDR3 nucleotides read TGTGCCAGCAGCGTAGGGGGTAGCGGGAGGAATGAGCAGTTCTTC. It encodes CASSVGGSGRNEQFF.

The V gene is TRBV19, the J gene TRBJ2-7; 11 nucleotides match TRBD2. After removal of 6 bases from V and 1 base from J, the junction contained 8 bases not matched to a gene. This CDR3 comprises 16 residues. Germline V gene data show CDR1 as LNHDA and CDR2 as SQIVND (reference sequence). In DNA, the CDR3 is TGTGCCAGTAGAACAACTAGCGGGGGTGCGTCCTACGAGCAGTACTTC. This gives the protein CASRTTSGGASYEQYF.

The V and J genes are TRBV5-1 and TRBJ2-7, with 8 bases aligning to TRBD1. The CDR3 consists of 14 residues. The germline gives CDR1 SGHRS, CDR2 YFSETQ. J was trimmed by 4 bases and V by 6 bases; bases with no gene match: 9. CDR3 coding DNA: TGCGCCAGCACCGTACAGGGGGGACTTTACGAGCAGTACTTC. Translation gives CASTVQGGLYEQYF. Complete variable domain (other parts from reference TRBV5-1 and TRBJ2-7): KAGVTQTPRYLIKTRGQQVTLSCSPISGHRSVSWYQQTPGQGLQFLFEYFSETQRNKGNFPGRFSGRQFSNSRSEMNVSTLELGDSALYLCASTVQGGLYEQYFGPGTRLTVT.

The chain is built from TRBV29-1 and TRBJ2-3; TRBD2 agrees at 7 bases. From germline, CDR1 is SQVTM and CDR2 ANQGSEA. The CDR3 consists of 13 residues. Trimming took 7 bases from V and 4 from J; bases not matched to a gene: 8. The CDR3 loop reads CSAKRGVADTQYF. The CDR3 region has the DNA TGCAGCGCTAAACGGGGGGTCGCAGATACGCAGTATTTT.

The chain employs TRBV19 and TRBJ2-7, with D possibly TRBD2 on 6 matching bases. This CDR3 has 15 residues. Germline V gene lookup returns CDR1 LNHDA and CDR2 SQIVND (reference sequence). Trimming took off 3 bases at V and 5 bases at J, with 17 bases between the two ends. The CDR3 sequence: CASSIAREVVHEQYF. The DNA of the CDR3 is TGTGCCAGTAGTATCGCCAGGGAGGTTGTCCACGAGCAGTACTTC.

This clone was observed a single time. The rearrangement links TRBV6-1 to TRBJ1-2; D ambiguous. The CDR3 extends over 14 amino acids. V lost 2 bases and J lost 6, with 13 bases in between. Germline V gene sequence: CDR1 MNHNS, CDR2 SASEGT. The CDR3 region has the DNA TGTGCCAGCAGTGAATATTTGGCAGCGGATGGCTACACCTTC. It codes for CASSEYLAADGYTF.

This chain links TRBV19 with TRBJ2-5; 10 bases line up with TRBD1. V dropped 6 bases and J dropped 5; count of bases not matched to a gene: 12. Germline loops: CDR1 LNHDA, CDR2 SQIVND (reference sequence). This CDR3 spans 16 amino acids. CDR3 residues: CASSPAGDRGVETQYF. Written as DNA, the CDR3 is TGTGCCAGTAGCCCAGCGGGGGACAGGGGAGTCGAGACCCAGTACTTC.

The chain joins TRBV29-1 to TRBJ2-7, with D tentatively TRBD1 (7 bases). Germline lookup yields CDR1 SQVTM and CDR2 ANQGSEA. The CDR3 spans 14 residues. V dropped 7 bases and J dropped 0 bases, with 16 bases sitting between them. The CDR3: CSAFAGGSSYEQYF. The CDR3 DNA reads TGCAGCGCATTCGCAGGGGGGAGCTCCTACGAGCAGTACTTC.

The chain joins TRBV3-1 (or the pseudogene TRBV3-2) to TRBJ2-2; TRBD1 is a possible D gene (5 bases). The V end was cut by 6 bases, the J end by 0 bases, with 17 bases between. Germline CDR1 and CDR2: LGHDT and YNNKEL (reference sequence). CDR3 length equals 17 residues. This CDR3 reads CASRARQSPTNTGELFF. The CDR3 DNA reads as TGTGCCAGCAGGGCTAGACAGTCCCCCACGAACACCGGGGAGCTGTTTTTT.

The J gene is TRBJ2-7, the V gene TRBV5-1, with a weak D call TRBD1 (7 bases). Germline CDR1 and CDR2: SGHRS and YFSETQ. This CDR3 comprises 13 residues. Trimming removed 5 bases at V and 0 bases at J, with 9 bases between. The CDR3 region has the DNA TGCGCCAGCAGTCAGGGGGGCTCCTACGAGCAGTACTTC. This encodes CASSQGGSYEQYF. The complete variable domain, with remaining parts taken from reference TRBV5-1 and TRBJ2-7, reads KAGVTQTPRYLIKTRGQQVTLSCSPISGHRSVSWYQQTPGQGLQFLFEYFSETQRNKGNFPGRFSGRQFSNSRSEMNVSTLELGDSALYLCASSQGGSYEQYFGPGTRLTVT.

The table lists this clone with a few counts. The gene calls are TRBV7-8 and TRBJ2-7; maybe TRBD1 (6 bases). V dropped 6 bases and J dropped 2 bases, with 14 bases sitting between them. The V gene's germline CDR1 is SGHVS and CDR2 FQNEAQ. The CDR3 sequence is 14 residues long. CDR3 loop: CASSLQGNPYEQYF. The CDR3 bases are TGTGCCAGCAGTTTACAGGGTAACCCCTACGAGCAGTACTTC.

The chain employs TRBV9 and TRBJ1-4; D remains ambiguous. Deletions cut 6 bases from V and 0 bases from J, with 12 bases between. CDR3 length: 15 residues. From germline, CDR1 is SGDLS and CDR2 YYNGEE. DNA for the CDR3: TGTGCCAGCAATCGAGGGCTTGCAACTAATGAAAAACTGTTTTTT. Encoded protein: CASNRGLATNEKLFF.

The J gene is TRBJ1-5, the V gene TRBV11-2; D perhaps matches TRBD1 (5 bases). Germline CDR1 and CDR2: SGHAT and FQNNGV. The V end lost 2 bases, the J end lost 1 base, and 9 bases lay between the germline ends. There are 15 residues in the CDR3. The CDR3 DNA sequence: TGTGCCAGCAGCTTACAGGGAGGGAGCAATCAGCCCCAGCATTTT. This gives the protein CASSLQGGSNQPQHF.

The V gene is TRBV24-1, the J gene TRBJ2-1; 11 bases are a match to TRBD2. Germline V gives CDR1 KGHDR, CDR2 SFDVKD. The CDR3 spans 14 residues. V was clipped by 3 bases and J by 8 bases; unmatched bases: 2. The CDR3 region has the DNA TGTGCCACCAGTGATACTAGCGGGGGCGATGAGCAGTTCTTC. Encoded protein: CATSDTSGGDEQFF.

This CDR3 is CASSPAGGAVKLFF. The CDR3 DNA follows: TGTGCCAGCTCACCCGCAGGGGGCGCGGTAAAACTGTTTTTT. The genes are TRBV18 and TRBJ1-4; 8 bases map to TRBD1. The V and J ends lost 3 bases and 10 bases, in that order; junction bases with no gene match: 7. The germline V gene encodes CDR1 KGHSH and CDR2 LQKENI. This CDR3 is 14 amino acids long.